The next 7 T cell receptor beta chains were all read from a single sample in a study of cytomegalovirus exposure and HLA in healthy donors. 13 Jbeta primers and 60 Vbeta primers were used for the PCR. TCRdb's copy holds only in-frame clones and misses some; the assay was immunoSEQ multiplex PCR. The sample lists 55,000 to 80,000 clones; 70% to 85% were seen once. The material sequenced was PBMCs. Receptors originate from a man in his sixties in good health and CMV-seropositive.

The count of this clone is one. The rearrangement links TRBV6-1 to TRBJ1-1; D ambiguous. V lost 1 base and J 4 bases, leaving 7 bases between the germline ends. The CDR3 runs 13 residues. CDR1 and CDR2 (germline): MNHNS, SASEGT. The chain's CDR3 is CASSEDRSTEAFF. In DNA, the CDR3 is TGTGCCAGCAGTGAAGATAGAAGCACTGAAGCTTTCTTT.

This sequence joins TRBV5-1 and TRBJ2-1, with TRBD2 as a possible D gene (6 bases). Germline V gene data show CDR1 as SGHRS and CDR2 as YFSETQ. This CDR3 spans 14 amino acids. V was pared by 1 base and J by 9 bases, with 14 bases between. CDR3 protein: CASSLTGLGGEQFF. CDR3 sequence (DNA): TGCGCCAGCAGCTTGACAGGTTTGGGGGGTGAGCAGTTCTTC.

This clone was seen a handful of times. V is TRBV27 and J is TRBJ1-5, with D possibly being TRBD1 (6 bases). Germline CDR1 reads MNHEY; CDR2 reads SMNVEV (reference sequence). The CDR3 totals 15 residues. Trimming removed 0 bases at V and 3 bases at J, with 9 bases between. CDR3 sequence reads: CASSLSRGYNQPQHF. The CDR3 coding sequence is TGTGCCAGCAGTTTATCAAGGGGGTACAATCAGCCCCAGCATTTT.

The rearrangement joins TRBV19 to TRBJ1-2; tentative D call: TRBD1 (6 bases). This CDR3 is 13 amino acids long. Trimming shortened V by 7 bases and J by 4 bases, and 13 bases separated the two germline ends. Germline V lookup: CDR1 LNHDA, CDR2 SQIVND (reference sequence). CDR3 region: CASTLAGAYGYTF. CDR3 nucleotide sequence: TGTGCCAGTACCCTAGCAGGGGCCTATGGCTACACCTTC.

The chain joins TRBV11-3 to TRBJ1-1, with D possibly TRBD1 on 5 matching bases. In germline, CDR1 is SGHNT, CDR2 YENEEA. The V and J ends lost 2 bases and 4 bases respectively, with 11 bases between them. This CDR3 comprises 14 residues. The CDR3 coding sequence is TGTGCCAGCAGCTTACCGCGGGGGTTCACTGAAGCTTTCTTT. Encoded protein: CASSLPRGFTEAFF. The variable domain in full, with the rest retrieved from reference TRBV11-3 and TRBJ1-1, is EAGVVQSPRYKIIEKKQPVAFWCNPISGHNTLYWYLQNLGQGPELLIRYENEEAVDDSQLPKDRFSAERLKGVDSTLKIQPAELGDSAVYLCASSLPRGFTEAFFGQGTRLTVV.

V and J are TRBV10-1 and TRBJ1-1; no clear D. Trimming cost V 6 bases and J 0 bases, with 8 bases left between them. The CDR3 has 13 residues. Germline V CDR1 and CDR2: WNHNN, SYGVQD (reference sequence). DNA of the CDR3: TGCGCCAGCAGATCCCATTTGAACACTGAAGCTTTCTTT. Encoded protein: CASRSHLNTEAFF.

CDR3 protein: CASSYSGSTDTQYF. Here the CDR3 DNA reads TGTGCCAGCAGTTATAGCGGGAGCACAGATACGCAGTATTTT. J is TRBJ2-3 and V is TRBV6-6; 7 bases fit TRBD2. The germline V gene has CDR1 MNHNY and CDR2 SVGAGI (reference sequence). The ends lost 3 bases at V and 0 bases at J; junction bases unmatched: 0. The CDR3 has 14 amino acids.